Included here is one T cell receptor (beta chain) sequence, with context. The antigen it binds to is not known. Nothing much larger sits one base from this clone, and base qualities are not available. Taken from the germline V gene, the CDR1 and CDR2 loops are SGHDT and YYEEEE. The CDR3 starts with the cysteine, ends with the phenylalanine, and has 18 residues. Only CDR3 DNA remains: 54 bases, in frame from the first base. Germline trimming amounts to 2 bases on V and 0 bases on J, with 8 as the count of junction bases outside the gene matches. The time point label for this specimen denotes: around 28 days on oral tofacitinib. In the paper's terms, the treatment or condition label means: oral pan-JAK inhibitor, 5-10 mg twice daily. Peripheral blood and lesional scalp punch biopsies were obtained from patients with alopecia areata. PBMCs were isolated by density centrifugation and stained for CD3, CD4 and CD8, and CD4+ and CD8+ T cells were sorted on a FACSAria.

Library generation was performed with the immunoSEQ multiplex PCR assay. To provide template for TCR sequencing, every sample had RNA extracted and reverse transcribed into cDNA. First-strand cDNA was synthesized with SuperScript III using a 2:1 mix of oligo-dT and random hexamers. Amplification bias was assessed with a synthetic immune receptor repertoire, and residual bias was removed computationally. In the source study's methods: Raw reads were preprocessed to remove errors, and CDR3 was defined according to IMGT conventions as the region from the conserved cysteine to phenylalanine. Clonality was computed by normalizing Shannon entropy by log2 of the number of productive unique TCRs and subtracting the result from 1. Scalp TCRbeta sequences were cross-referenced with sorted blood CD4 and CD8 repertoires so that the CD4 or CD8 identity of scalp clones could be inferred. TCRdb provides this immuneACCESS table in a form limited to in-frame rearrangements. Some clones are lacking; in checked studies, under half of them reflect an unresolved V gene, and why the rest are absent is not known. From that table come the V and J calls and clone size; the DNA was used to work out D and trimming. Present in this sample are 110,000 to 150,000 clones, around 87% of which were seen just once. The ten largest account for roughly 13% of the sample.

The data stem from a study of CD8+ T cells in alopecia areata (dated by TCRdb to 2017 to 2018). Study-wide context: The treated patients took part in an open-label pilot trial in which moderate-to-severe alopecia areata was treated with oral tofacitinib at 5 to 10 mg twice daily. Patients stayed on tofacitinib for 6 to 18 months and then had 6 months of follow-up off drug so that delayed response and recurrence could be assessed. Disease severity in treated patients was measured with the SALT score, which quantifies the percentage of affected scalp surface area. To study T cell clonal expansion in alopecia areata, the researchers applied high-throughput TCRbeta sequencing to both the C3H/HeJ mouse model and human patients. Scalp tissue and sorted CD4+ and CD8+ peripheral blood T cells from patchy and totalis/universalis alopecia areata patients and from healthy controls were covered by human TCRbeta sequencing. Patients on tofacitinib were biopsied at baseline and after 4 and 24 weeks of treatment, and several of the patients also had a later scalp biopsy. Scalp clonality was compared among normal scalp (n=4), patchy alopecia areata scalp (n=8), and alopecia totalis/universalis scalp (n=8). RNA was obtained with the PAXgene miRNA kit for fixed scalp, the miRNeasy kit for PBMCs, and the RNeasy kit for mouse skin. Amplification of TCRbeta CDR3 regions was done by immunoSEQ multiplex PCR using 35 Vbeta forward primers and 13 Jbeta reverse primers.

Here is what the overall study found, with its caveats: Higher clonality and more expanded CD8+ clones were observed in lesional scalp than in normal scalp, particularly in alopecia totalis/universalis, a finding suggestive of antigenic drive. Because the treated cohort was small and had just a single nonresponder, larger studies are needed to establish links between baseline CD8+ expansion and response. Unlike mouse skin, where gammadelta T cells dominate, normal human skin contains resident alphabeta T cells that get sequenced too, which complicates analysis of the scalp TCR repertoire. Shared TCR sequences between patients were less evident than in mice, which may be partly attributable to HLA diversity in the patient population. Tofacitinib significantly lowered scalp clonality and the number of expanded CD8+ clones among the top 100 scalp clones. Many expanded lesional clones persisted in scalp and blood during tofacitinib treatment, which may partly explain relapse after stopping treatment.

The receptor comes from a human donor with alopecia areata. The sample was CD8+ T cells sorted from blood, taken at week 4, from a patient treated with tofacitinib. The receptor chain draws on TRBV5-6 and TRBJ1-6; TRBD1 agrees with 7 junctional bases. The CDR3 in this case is CASSLQRDSSSYNSPLHF. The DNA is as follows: TGTGCCAGCAGCTTACAGAGGGACAGTAGCTCCTATAATTCACCCCTCCACTTT.